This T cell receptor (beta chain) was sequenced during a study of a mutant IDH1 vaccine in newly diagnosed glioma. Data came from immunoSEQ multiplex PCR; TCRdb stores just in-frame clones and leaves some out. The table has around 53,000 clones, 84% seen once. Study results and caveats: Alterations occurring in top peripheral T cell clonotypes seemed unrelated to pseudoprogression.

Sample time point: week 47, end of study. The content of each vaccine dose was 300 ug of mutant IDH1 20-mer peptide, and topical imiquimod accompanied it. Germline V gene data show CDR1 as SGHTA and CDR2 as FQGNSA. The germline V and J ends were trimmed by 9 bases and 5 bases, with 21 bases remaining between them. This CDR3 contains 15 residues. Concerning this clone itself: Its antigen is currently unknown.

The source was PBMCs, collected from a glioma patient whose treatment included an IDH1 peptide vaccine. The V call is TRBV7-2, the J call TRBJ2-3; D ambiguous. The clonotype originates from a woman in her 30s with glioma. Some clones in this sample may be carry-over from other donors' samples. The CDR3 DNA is TGTGCCAGGGGGAAGGGTGGGTTAGTGGGAGATACGCAGTATTTT. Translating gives CARGKGGLVGDTQYF.